This TCR beta chain derives from a study of T-cell reconstitution after alpha-beta-depleted transplantation in children. Unique molecular identifiers were built into the TCRbeta library. TCRdb called the PCR reads again in MiXCR, with one record for every CDR3 protein. The sample comprises around 680,000 distinct CDR3 sequences, 16% of which are singletons, and about 1.1% rests with the top ten. This clonotype was seen ten or more times. The sample in question was PBMCs from the stem cell graft donor, obtained from the stem cell graft. The clonotype originates from a human donor who donated a stem cell graft to a child with acute myeloid leukemia.

CDR3 sequence: CASSESGTGVYEQYF. In DNA form, the CDR3 reads TGTGCCAGCAGTGAATCGGGGACAGGGGTCTACGAGCAGTACTTC. The J gene is TRBJ2-7, the V gene TRBV25-1; 10 nucleotides align to TRBD1. The CDR3 has 15 residues. In germline, CDR1 is MGHDK, CDR2 SYGVNS. The V segment lost 1 base and the J segment 3 bases; nucleotides outside the gene matches: 3.